A selection of T cell receptor beta chains follows, all from one sample in a study of shared clonotypes between healthy human individuals. This table comes from immunoSEQ multiplex PCR, and its TCRdb copy is limited to in-frame clones, with some not included. The table shows over 850,000 clones, with about 80% occurring only once. The sample taken for sequencing was memory CD4+ T cells from PBMCs. These receptors were collected from a man aged 18-30 years in good health. Some clones in this sample may be carry-over from other donors' samples. Both conserved end residues are part of each CDR3. Each record gives: clone size, D gene, J gene, V gene, CDR3 DNA, CDR3 protein. A D gene is named only where the DNA matches it firmly. Some rows mark clone size as missing; the rest say once, few, many or name a class of expanded clone.

abundance: .; d_gene: .; j_gene: TRBJ2-1; v_gene: TRBV20-1; CDR3nt: TGCAGTGCTAGGAGTTACAATGAGCAGTTCTTC; CDR3aa: CSARSYNEQFF
abundance: few; d_gene: .; j_gene: TRBJ2-7; v_gene: TRBV20-1; CDR3nt: TGCAGTGCCCCCCTGTACCACGAGCAGTACTTC; CDR3aa: CSAPLYHEQYF
abundance: .; d_gene: .; j_gene: TRBJ2-5; v_gene: TRBV5-4; CDR3nt: TGTGCCAGCAGCGCGCCGGGACAAGAGACCCAGTACTTC; CDR3aa: CASSAPGQETQYF
abundance: few; d_gene: TRBD1; j_gene: TRBJ1-3; v_gene: TRBV7-9; CDR3nt: TGTGCCAGCAGCTCGGGACAGGCGAGCTCTGGAAACACCATATATTTT; CDR3aa: CASSSGQASSGNTIYF
abundance: .; d_gene: .; j_gene: TRBJ1-4; v_gene: TRBV5-4; CDR3nt: TGTGCCAGCAGTCATAATGTGGGAGAAAAACTGTTTTTT; CDR3aa: CASSHNVGEKLFF
abundance: once; d_gene: .; j_gene: TRBJ1-4; v_gene: TRBV5-1; CDR3nt: TGCGCCAGCAGCGCGAGGGCGGTCGCAACTAATGAAAAACTGTTTTTT; CDR3aa: CASSARAVATNEKLFF
abundance: .; d_gene: .; j_gene: TRBJ2-3; v_gene: TRBV5-4; CDR3nt: TGTGCCAGCAGCCCGGGCCTTGCCACGCAGTATTTT; CDR3aa: CASSPGLATQYF
abundance: .; d_gene: .; j_gene: TRBJ2-7; v_gene: TRBV18; CDR3nt: TGTGCCAGCTCACCCGGGGGAGGGGGCTACGAGCAGTACTTC; CDR3aa: CASSPGGGGYEQYF
abundance: .; d_gene: .; j_gene: TRBJ1-5; v_gene: TRBV9; CDR3nt: TGTGCCAGCAGCGTATCTACCTCCTTCAATCAGCCCCAGCATTTT; CDR3aa: CASSVSTSFNQPQHF
abundance: .; d_gene: .; j_gene: TRBJ1-3; v_gene: TRBV11-2; CDR3nt: TGTGCCAGCAGCTTAGACAGGGCTAGCTCTGGAAACACCATATATTTT; CDR3aa: CASSLDRASSGNTIYF
abundance: .; d_gene: TRBD2; j_gene: TRBJ2-2; v_gene: TRBV11-2; CDR3nt: TGTGCCAGCAGCTTCATAGCTAGCGGGAGGACCGGGGAGCTGTTTTTT; CDR3aa: CASSFIASGRTGELFF
abundance: .; d_gene: TRBD1; j_gene: TRBJ1-4; v_gene: TRBV4-1; CDR3nt: TGCGCCAGCAACCAACCGGGACAGGGGAGAGAAAAACTGTTTTTT; CDR3aa: CASNQPGQGREKLFF
abundance: .; d_gene: .; j_gene: TRBJ2-7; v_gene: TRBV28; CDR3nt: TGTGCCAGCAGTTTAGTTGACGAGCAGTACTTC; CDR3aa: CASSLVDEQYF
abundance: .; d_gene: TRBD2; j_gene: TRBJ2-3; v_gene: TRBV5-1; CDR3nt: TGCGCCAGCAGCTTGGCGAGTCTAGCGGGAGGGACTAGCACAGATACGCAGTATTTT; CDR3aa: CASSLASLAGGTSTDTQYF
abundance: .; d_gene: .; j_gene: TRBJ1-2; v_gene: TRBV4-3; CDR3nt: TGCGCCAGCAGCCATCAAGACCCGACAGACTCCTATGGCTACACCTTC; CDR3aa: CASSHQDPTDSYGYTF
abundance: .; d_gene: .; j_gene: TRBJ1-1; v_gene: TRBV7-9; CDR3nt: TGTGCCAGCAGCCCCGACGCCCGAATAGGAGCTTTCTTT; CDR3aa: CASSPDARIGAFF
abundance: few; d_gene: TRBD1; j_gene: TRBJ1-1; v_gene: TRBV5-4; CDR3nt: TGTGCCAGCAGCACCGACGGGACAGGGAACACTGAAGCTTTCTTT; CDR3aa: CASSTDGTGNTEAFF
abundance: .; d_gene: .; j_gene: TRBJ1-6; v_gene: TRBV7-3; CDR3nt: TGTGCCAGCGCTCGGGGGGGGCCGCCACCCCAATATAATTCACCCCTCCACTTT; CDR3aa: CASARGGPPPQYNSPLHF